The 31 T cell receptor beta chains below all came from one sample that was sequenced in a study of neurological immune-mediated disorders. TCRdb redid the calling of the 5' RACE reads with MiXCR, one entry per CDR3 protein. This sample yields approximately 50,000 distinct CDR3 sequences, of which approximately 10% are seen a single time; under 5.5% belongs to the top ten. Sequencing was carried out using PBMCs. These receptor sequences come from a man aged 70-80 years with HTLV-1-associated myelopathy (HAM/TSP).

This clonotype was observed many times. The chain recombines TRBV28 with TRBJ1-1; a possible D gene is TRBD1 (6 bases). From germline, CDR1 is MDHEN and CDR2 SYDVKM. This CDR3 is 14 amino acids long. The V end was cut by 6 bases, the J end by 4 bases, with 15 bases between. The CDR3 loop is CASRAGVWGTEAFF. In DNA, the CDR3 is TGTGCCAGCAGGGCAGGGGTTTGGGGCACTGAAGCTTTCTTT.

At least ten counts were recorded for this clonotype. The chain combines TRBV5-1 with TRBJ2-3, with D unresolved. The germline V and J ends were trimmed by 0 bases and 1 base, with 3 bases remaining between them. Germline-derived CDR1 and CDR2 are SGHRS and YFSETQ. This CDR3 is built from 13 residues. CDR3 region: CASSLGGTDTQYF. The CDR3 nucleotides are TGCGCCAGCAGCTTGGGGGGCACAGATACGCAGTATTTT.

This clonotype was counted ten times or more. V gene TRBV6-2 or TRBV6-3 combines with J gene TRBJ2-1; no clear D. Germline-derived CDR1 and CDR2 are MNHEY and SVGEGT. Trimming pared 8 bases from V and 0 bases from J, leaving 5 bases between. This CDR3 region has 12 residues. The CDR3 region is CASGRSYNEQFF. Here the CDR3 DNA reads TGTGCCAGCGGCCGCTCCTACAATGAGCAGTTCTTC.

This clonotype was counted at least ten times. The J gene is TRBJ2-2, the V gene TRBV7-2, with 13 bases fitting TRBD2. This CDR3 region has 18 residues. V gave up 5 bases and J gave up 5 bases; unmatched junction bases: 11. Germline V gene sequence: CDR1 SGHTA, CDR2 FQGNSA. The chain's CDR3 is CASSLGLAGARGTGELFF. CDR3 nucleotides: TGTGCCAGCAGCCTCGGACTAGCGGGAGCGAGAGGTACCGGGGAGCTGTTTTTT.

This clonotype was observed many times. The chain has TRBV6-5 and TRBJ2-1, with D possibly TRBD1 on 5 matching bases. Germline CDR1 MNHEY, CDR2 SVGAGI. With 5 bases removed from V and 3 bases from J, the gap between germline ends came to 5 bases. CDR3 length: 12 amino acids. DNA for the CDR3: TGTGCCAGCAGTGACAGCTACAATGAGCAGTTCTTC. It is translated as CASSDSYNEQFF.

This clonotype was observed many times. The rearrangement joins TRBV5-6 to TRBJ2-5; D unresolved. Trimming left V 4 bases short and J 4 bases short, with 11 bases between. There are 13 residues in the CDR3. Germline V gene lookup returns CDR1 SGHDT and CDR2 YYEEEE. The CDR3: CASSVESRETQYF. DNA of the CDR3: TGTGCCAGCAGCGTGGAAAGTCGAGAGACCCAGTACTTC.

This clonotype has a count of ten or more. The genes are TRBV29-1 and TRBJ2-5; no clear D. The CDR3 runs 12 residues. The germline CDR1 and CDR2 sequences are SQVTM and ANQGSEA. V was pared by 4 bases and J by 4 bases, with 10 bases between. CDR3 coding DNA: TGCAGCGTTGTAACAGATGGAGAGACCCAGTACTTC. Encoded protein: CSVVTDGETQYF. The full variable domain, completed using reference TRBV29-1 and TRBJ2-5, is SAVISQKPSRDICQRGTSLTIQCQVDSQVTMMFWYRQQPGQSLTLIATANQGSEATYESGFVIDKFPISRPNLTFSTLTVSNMSPEDSSIYLCSVVTDGETQYFGPGTRLLVL.

This clonotype was counted at least ten times. The chain is built from TRBV6-2 or TRBV6-3 and TRBJ2-1; 12 bases agree with TRBD2. The CDR3 extends over 15 amino acids. J lost 8 bases, V lost 4 bases, and 6 bases had no gene match. Germline V gene lookup returns CDR1 MNHEY and CDR2 SVGEGT. The CDR3 bases are TGTGCCAGCAGTTTAACTAGCGGGAGGAGATATGAGCAGTTCTTC. This codes for CASSLTSGRRYEQFF.

There are many counts of this clonotype. J is TRBJ2-3 and V is TRBV7-2; weak D call: TRBD2 (6 bases). Trimming removed 1 base from V and 0 bases from J, with 14 bases in between. The CDR3 is 17 residues long. Germline V gene data show CDR1 as SGHTA and CDR2 as FQGNSA. The CDR3 DNA is TGTGCCAGCAGCTTAGGTCCAGCGGGCCTTAGCACAGATACGCAGTATTTT. Translating gives CASSLGPAGLSTDTQYF. The full variable domain, in which reference TRBV7-2 and TRBJ2-3 provide the parts outside the CDR3, is GAGVSQSPSNKVTEKGKDVELRCDPISGHTALYWYRQSLGQGLEFLIYFQGNSAPDKSGLPSDRFSAERTGGSVSTLTIQRTQQEDSAVYLCASSLGPAGLSTDTQYFGPGTRLTVL.

This clonotype occurred many times. The chain couples TRBV7-2 to TRBJ2-1, with a possible D match to TRBD1 (6 bases). Per germline, CDR1 SGHTA and CDR2 FQGNSA. V lost 4 bases to trimming and J lost 3 bases, with 10 bases between them. This CDR3 spans 14 amino acids. The CDR3 sequence is CASSSQGGYNEQFF. In DNA form, the CDR3 reads TGTGCCAGCAGCTCACAGGGCGGCTACAATGAGCAGTTCTTC.

There are many counts of this clonotype. The V gene is TRBV20-1, the J gene TRBJ2-5; unclear D gene. Trimming removed 1 base at V and 1 base at J, with 13 bases between. The CDR3 runs to 15 residues. Germline-derived CDR1 and CDR2 are DFQATT and SNEGSKA (reference sequence). The CDR3 DNA reads TGCAGTGCTAGAGGGAGACCGGCCCGCCAAGAGACCCAGTACTTC. Translating it yields CSARGRPARQETQYF.

The chain couples TRBV4-1 to TRBJ2-5, with 7 bases lining up with TRBD2. Germline CDR1 MGHRA, CDR2 YSYEKL. The CDR3 consists of 16 residues. The V and J ends lost 3 bases and 1 base, in that order; junction bases with no gene match: 8. CDR3 sequence reads: CASSHAGRVIQETQYF. The CDR3 nucleotides read TGCGCCAGCAGCCATGCGGGGAGGGTGATCCAAGAGACCCAGTACTTC.

This clonotype was counted many times. The rearrangement joins TRBV5-1 to TRBJ2-1; D is unresolved. Between the trimmed V and J ends, which lost 0 bases and 5 bases, there was a span of 15 bases. This CDR3 region has 16 residues. The V gene's germline CDR1 is SGHRS and CDR2 YFSETQ. The chain's CDR3 is CASSLGVSRTHNEQFF. CDR3 DNA sequence: TGCGCCAGCAGCTTGGGAGTATCTCGGACGCACAATGAGCAGTTCTTC.

This clonotype showed up many times. This chain joins TRBV15 and TRBJ2-7, with 7 bases that match TRBD2. V lost 1 base to trimming and J lost 2 bases; unmatched junction nucleotides: 5. There are 15 residues in the CDR3. Germline V CDR1 and CDR2: LNHNV, YYDKDF (reference sequence). This CDR3 is CATSRGSGLPYEQYF. In DNA form, the CDR3 reads TGTGCCACCAGCAGAGGTAGCGGGCTGCCCTACGAGCAGTACTTC.

This clonotype came up a few times. CDR3 sequence reads: CASSFKNEQFF. In nucleotides, the CDR3 is TGTGCCAGCAGTTTTAAAAATGAGCAGTTCTTC. This chain joins TRBV12-3 or TRBV12-4 and TRBJ2-1; D call uncertain. CDR3 length equals 11 residues. V lost 3 bases and J lost 7, with 4 bases in between.

Many counts were recorded for this clonotype. This chain links TRBV12-3 or TRBV12-4 with TRBJ2-4, with 10 positions matching TRBD1. Losses at the gene ends were 5 bases for V and 6 bases for J; bases not matched to a gene: 4. This CDR3 is 14 amino acids long. DNA for the CDR3: TGTGCCAGCAGTCGACAGGGGGCAGGAAACATTCAGTACTTC. Protein: CASSRQGAGNIQYF.

This clonotype appeared many times. The CDR3 coding sequence is TGTGCCAGCAGCTCCGGACTAGTTTTTGGTGAGACCCAGTACTTC. This codes for CASSSGLVFGETQYF. The V and J genes are TRBV7-9 and TRBJ2-5, with TRBD2 identical over 7 bases. The germline V gene encodes CDR1 SEHNR and CDR2 FQNEAQ (reference sequence). The junction had 10 bases not matched to a gene; V was cut back by 4 bases and J by 5 bases. There are 15 residues in the CDR3.

This clonotype showed up many times. The V gene is TRBV20-1, the J gene TRBJ2-3, with D unresolved. Germline CDR1 and CDR2: DFQATT and SNEGSKA (reference sequence). V gave up 4 bases and J gave up 0 bases, with 8 bases separating them. The CDR3 totals 13 residues. CDR3 nucleotides: TGCAGTGCTATACATACTAGCACAGATACGCAGTATTTT. Translated: CSAIHTSTDTQYF.

This clonotype came up many times. The chain couples TRBV20-1 to TRBJ2-1; 9 bases are shared with TRBD1. Trimming removed 3 bases from V and 4 bases from J; junction bases left unmatched: 7. CDR1 and CDR2 from the germline V gene are DFQATT and SNEGSKA (reference sequence). The CDR3 has 15 residues. In DNA, the CDR3 is TGCAGTGCTAGGGCCGGGACAGGGCTGTACAATGAGCAGTTCTTC. This gives the protein CSARAGTGLYNEQFF.

This clonotype was seen repeatedly, ten times or more. The chain uses TRBV30 and TRBJ1-5, with unresolved D. The CDR3 sequence is 16 residues long. V was trimmed by 0 bases and J by 6 bases, leaving 18 bases between them. CDR1 and CDR2 (germline): GTSNPN, SVGIG (reference sequence). The CDR3 DNA reads as TGTGCCTGGAGTGTACAGCGGTGGGGTGGGAGTCAGCCCCAGCATTTT. Translation gives CAWSVQRWGGSQPQHF. The variable domain in full, with the rest retrieved from reference TRBV30 and TRBJ1-5, is SQTIHQWPATLVQPVGSPLSLECTVEGTSNPNLYWYRQAAGRGLQLLFYSVGIGQISSEVPQNLSASRPQDRQFILSSKKLLLSDSGFYLCAWSVQRWGGSQPQHFGDGTRLSIL.

As concerns this clonotype: A read error may be the cause here, since a much bigger clone is one base away. The chain joins TRBV19 to TRBJ2-6; D possibly uses TRBD1 or TRBD2 (5 bases each). The CDR3 length is 16 residues. Germline CDR1 reads LNHDA; CDR2 reads SQIVND (reference sequence). The CDR3 reads CASDRGVGSGANILTF. The CDR3 DNA reads as TGTGCCAGCGACAGAGGGGTAGGATCTGGGGCCAACATCCTGACTTTC. Combining the CDR3 with reference TRBV19 and TRBJ2-6 gives the whole variable domain DGGITQSPKYLFRKEGQNVTLSCEQNLNHDAMYWYRQDPGQGLRLIYYSQIVNDFQKGDIAEGYSVSREKKESFPLTVTSAQKNPTAFYLCASDRGVGSGANILTFGAGSRLTVL.

With respect to this clonotype: It may be a read error: a sequence one base away is much more abundant. The chain has TRBV6-2 or TRBV6-3 and TRBJ2-7, with 7 bases fitting TRBD1. V lost 9 bases and J lost 6; bases outside the gene matches: 14. Germline V lookup: CDR1 MNHEY, CDR2 SVGEGT. This CDR3 is built from 14 residues. The CDR3 region has the DNA TGTGCCAGAGCGACTACCCGAACAGGGGTCGAGCAGTACTTC. This translates into CARATTRTGVEQYF.

This clonotype was seen many times. The rearrangement uses TRBV5-1 and TRBJ2-3, with 9 bases lining up with TRBD2. The CDR3 loop spans 16 amino acids. CDR1 is SGHRS and CDR2 is YFSETQ in the germline V gene. The V gene end was trimmed by 0 bases and the J gene end by 3 bases; junction bases not matched to a gene: 5. The DNA of the CDR3 is TGCGCCAGCAGCTTGGTGGCGGGAGGGAGAACAGATACGCAGTATTTT. Encoded protein: CASSLVAGGRTDTQYF.

The rearrangement uses TRBV7-3 and TRBJ1-1; unclear D gene. Per germline, CDR1 SGHTA and CDR2 FQGTGA. V lost 8 bases, J lost 4 bases, and 17 bases lay in between. The CDR3 totals 14 residues. The CDR3 bases are TGTGCCAGCCGACCCAATGGACGGTCCACTGAAGCTTTCTTT. Translating it yields CASRPNGRSTEAFF.

This clonotype was recorded at least ten times. The chain joins TRBV20-1 to TRBJ2-1; 10 nucleotides align to TRBD2. Germline CDR1 is DFQATT and CDR2 is SNEGSKA (reference sequence). V was pared by 6 bases and J by 6 bases, with 8 bases of the junction left unmatched. The CDR3 runs 14 residues. The CDR3 reads CSAPSGRVPNEQFF. For the CDR3, the DNA is TGCAGTGCCCCAAGCGGGAGGGTTCCCAATGAGCAGTTCTTC.

By sample share, this clonotype is medium-sized. J is TRBJ2-7 and V is TRBV7-2; D may be TRBD1 (6 bases). The CDR3 runs to 14 residues. CDR1 is SGHTA, CDR2 FQGNSA, per germline. V was cut by 5 bases and J by 4 bases, with 15 bases left in between. CDR3 region: CASSPQGYSYEQYF. The CDR3 DNA reads TGTGCCAGCAGCCCCCAGGGGTATAGTTACGAGCAGTACTTC.

As regards this clonotype: This may stem from a read error, because a much larger clone lies one nucleotide away. The conserved phenylalanine or tryptophan is not found at the CDR3 terminus, so this likely reflects a read error. The chain is built from TRBV7-6 and TRBJ1-2; possibly TRBD1 for D (6 bases). Germline values: CDR1 SGHVS, CDR2 FNYEAQ. The CDR3 extends over 13 amino acids. V shed 3 bases and J shed 8 bases, with 13 bases lying between them. The DNA of the CDR3 is TGTGCCAGCAGCTTTGGGGGGCTTGGAGGCTACACCTTG. Residues: CASSFGGLGGYTL.

This clonotype was detected ten times or more. The V call is TRBV6-5, the J call TRBJ2-7; 9 bases agree with TRBD2. The J segment lost 1 base and the V segment lost 2 bases, leaving 9 bases of the junction unmatched. This CDR3 has 17 residues. Germline loops: CDR1 MNHEY, CDR2 SVGAGI. The CDR3 sequence is CASSYGGTSRSSYEQYF. CDR3 coding DNA: TGTGCCAGCAGTTACGGAGGGACTAGCCGATCATCCTACGAGCAGTACTTC.

This clonotype was observed at least ten times. This sequence joins TRBV5-1 and TRBJ2-1; D is ambiguous. The CDR3 loop spans 12 amino acids. The germline V gene encodes CDR1 SGHRS and CDR2 YFSETQ. Trimming cost V 1 base and J 9 bases, with 8 bases left between them. This chain's CDR3 is CASSLLVGEQFF. The CDR3 DNA is TGCGCCAGCAGCTTGCTCGTGGGTGAGCAGTTCTTC.

This clonotype has only a few counts. Possible read error: a much larger clone is one base away. The chain carries TRBV20-1 and TRBJ2-1; D is unclear. This CDR3 spans 13 amino acids. The V and J ends lost 0 bases and 6 bases respectively, with 9 bases between them. Germline assignment: CDR1 DFQATT and CDR2 SNEGSKA (reference sequence). In DNA, the CDR3 is TGCAGTGCTAGAGATCCCGCTCTCAATGAGCAGTTCTTC. Its translation is CSARDPALNEQFF.

In its sample, this clonotype was seen many times. V gene TRBV4-2 combines with J gene TRBJ2-1; 8 bases agree with TRBD2. After removal of 0 bases from V and 3 bases from J, the junction contained 4 bases not matched to a gene. Germline values: CDR1 LGHNA, CDR2 YNFKEQ. There are 16 residues in the CDR3. The CDR3 sequence is CASSQDNREGYNEQFF. Here the CDR3 DNA reads TGTGCCAGCAGCCAAGATAACCGGGAGGGCTACAATGAGCAGTTCTTC.